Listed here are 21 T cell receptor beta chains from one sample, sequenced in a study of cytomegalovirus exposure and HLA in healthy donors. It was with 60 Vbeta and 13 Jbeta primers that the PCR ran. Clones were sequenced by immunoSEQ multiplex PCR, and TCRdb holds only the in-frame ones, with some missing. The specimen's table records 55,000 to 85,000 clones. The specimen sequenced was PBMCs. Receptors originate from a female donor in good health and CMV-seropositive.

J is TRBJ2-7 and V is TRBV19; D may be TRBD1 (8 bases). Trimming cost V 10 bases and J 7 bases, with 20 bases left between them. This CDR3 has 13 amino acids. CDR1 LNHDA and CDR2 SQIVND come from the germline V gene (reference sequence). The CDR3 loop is CATTQGGIGEQYF. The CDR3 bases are TGTGCCACTACACAGGGGGGGATTGGAGAGCAGTACTTC.

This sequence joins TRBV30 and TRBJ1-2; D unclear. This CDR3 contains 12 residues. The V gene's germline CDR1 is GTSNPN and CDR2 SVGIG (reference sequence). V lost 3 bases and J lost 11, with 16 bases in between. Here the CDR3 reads CAWSVDTMRYTF. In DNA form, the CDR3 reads TGTGCCTGGAGCGTCGACACGATGAGATACACCTTC.

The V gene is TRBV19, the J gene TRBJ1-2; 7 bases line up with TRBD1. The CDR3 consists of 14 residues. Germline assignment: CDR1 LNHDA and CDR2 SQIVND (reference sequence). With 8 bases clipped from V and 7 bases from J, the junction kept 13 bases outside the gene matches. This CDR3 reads CASSGTVLGIGYTF. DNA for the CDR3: TGTGCCAGTTCCGGGACAGTTTTGGGGATTGGCTACACCTTC. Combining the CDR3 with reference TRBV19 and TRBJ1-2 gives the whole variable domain DGGITQSPKYLFRKEGQNVTLSCEQNLNHDAMYWYRQDPGQGLRLIYYSQIVNDFQKGDIAEGYSVSREKKESFPLTVTSAQKNPTAFYLCASSGTVLGIGYTFGSGTRLTVV.

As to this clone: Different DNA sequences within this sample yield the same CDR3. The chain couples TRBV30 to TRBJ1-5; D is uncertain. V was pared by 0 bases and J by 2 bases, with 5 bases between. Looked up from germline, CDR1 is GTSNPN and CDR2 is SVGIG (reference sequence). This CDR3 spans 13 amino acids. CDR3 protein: CAWSVGGNQPQHF. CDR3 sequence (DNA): TGTGCCTGGAGTGTAGGAGGCAATCAGCCCCAGCATTTT.

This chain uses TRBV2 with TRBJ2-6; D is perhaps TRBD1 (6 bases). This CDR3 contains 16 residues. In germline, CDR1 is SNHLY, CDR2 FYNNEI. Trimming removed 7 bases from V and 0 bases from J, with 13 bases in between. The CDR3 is CASTEQGISGANVLTF. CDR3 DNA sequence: TGTGCCAGCACCGAGCAGGGGATCTCTGGGGCCAACGTCCTGACTTTC.

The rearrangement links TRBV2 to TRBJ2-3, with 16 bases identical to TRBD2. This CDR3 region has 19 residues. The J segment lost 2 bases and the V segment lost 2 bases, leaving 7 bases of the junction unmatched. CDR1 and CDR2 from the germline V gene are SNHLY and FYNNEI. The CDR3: CASSEWGLAGGRVTDTQYF. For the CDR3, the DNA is TGTGCCAGCAGTGAATGGGGACTAGCGGGAGGGCGTGTCACAGATACGCAGTATTTT. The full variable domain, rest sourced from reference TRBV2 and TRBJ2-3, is EPEVTQTPSHQVTQMGQEVILRCVPISNHLYFYWYRQILGQKVEFLVSFYNNEISEKSEIFDDQFSVERPDGSNFTLKIRSTKLEDSAMYFCASSEWGLAGGRVTDTQYFGPGTRLTVL.

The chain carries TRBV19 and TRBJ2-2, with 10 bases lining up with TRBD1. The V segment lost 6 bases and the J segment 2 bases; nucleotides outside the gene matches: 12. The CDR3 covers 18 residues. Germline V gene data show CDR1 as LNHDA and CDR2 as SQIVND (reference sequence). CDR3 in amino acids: CASSLGGQGIGNTGELFF. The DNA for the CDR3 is TGTGCCAGTAGCCTCGGGGGACAGGGGATAGGCAACACCGGGGAGCTGTTTTTT.

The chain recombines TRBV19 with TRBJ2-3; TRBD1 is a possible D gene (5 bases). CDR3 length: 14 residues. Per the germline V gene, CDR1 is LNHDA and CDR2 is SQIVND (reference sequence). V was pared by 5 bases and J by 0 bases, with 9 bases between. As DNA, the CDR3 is TGTGCCAGTAGTCCACAGGCTAGCACAGATACGCAGTATTTT. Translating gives CASSPQASTDTQYF.

The CDR3 bases are TGTGCCTGGGGCGGACAGGGCGACGAGCAGTACTTC. Translated: CAWGGQGDEQYF. The chain employs TRBV30 and TRBJ2-7; 8 bases match TRBD1. The CDR3 has 12 amino acids. CDR1 and CDR2 (germline): GTSNPN, SVGIG (reference sequence). V shed 5 bases and J 5 bases; nucleotides not matched to a gene: 5.

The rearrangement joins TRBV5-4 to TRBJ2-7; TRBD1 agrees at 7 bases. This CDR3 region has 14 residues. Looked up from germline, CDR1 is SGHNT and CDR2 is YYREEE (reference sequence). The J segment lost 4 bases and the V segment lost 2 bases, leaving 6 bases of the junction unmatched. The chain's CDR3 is CASSFWDRDYEQYF. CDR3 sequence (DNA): TGTGCCAGCAGCTTCTGGGACAGAGATTACGAGCAGTACTTC. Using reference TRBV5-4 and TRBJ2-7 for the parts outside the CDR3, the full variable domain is ETGVTQSPTHLIKTRGQQVTLRCSSQSGHNTVSWYQQALGQGPQFIFQYYREEENGRGNFPPRFSGLQFPNYSSELNVNALELDDSALYLCASSFWDRDYEQYFGPGTRLTVT.

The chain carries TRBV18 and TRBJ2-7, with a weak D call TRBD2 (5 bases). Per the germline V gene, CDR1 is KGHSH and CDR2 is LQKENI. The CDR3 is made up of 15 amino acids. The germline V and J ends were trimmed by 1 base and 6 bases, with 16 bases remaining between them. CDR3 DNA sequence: TGTGCCAGCTCACCACAGGGCCTAGCCTCGGGCGAGCAGTACTTC. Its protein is CASSPQGLASGEQYF.

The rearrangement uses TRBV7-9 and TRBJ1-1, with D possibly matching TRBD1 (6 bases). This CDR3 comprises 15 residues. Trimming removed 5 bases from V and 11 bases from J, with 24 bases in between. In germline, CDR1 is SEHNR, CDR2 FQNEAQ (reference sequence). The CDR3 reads CASSSSGTIVQWAFF. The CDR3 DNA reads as TGTGCCAGCAGCAGTTCCGGGACAATTGTTCAATGGGCTTTCTTT.

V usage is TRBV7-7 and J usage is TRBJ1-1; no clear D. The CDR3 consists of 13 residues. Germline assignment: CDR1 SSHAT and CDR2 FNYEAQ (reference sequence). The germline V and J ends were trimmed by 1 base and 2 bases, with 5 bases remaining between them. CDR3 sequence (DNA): TGTGCCAGCAGCTTAGGGGCCAACACTGAAGCTTTCTTT. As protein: CASSLGANTEAFF.

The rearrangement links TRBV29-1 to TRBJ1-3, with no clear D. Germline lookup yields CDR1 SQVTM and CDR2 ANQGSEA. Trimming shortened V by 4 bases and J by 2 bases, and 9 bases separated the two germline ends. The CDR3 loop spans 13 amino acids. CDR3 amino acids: CSVGAGTGNTIYF. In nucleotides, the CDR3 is TGCAGCGTTGGGGCGGGTACTGGAAACACCATATATTTT.

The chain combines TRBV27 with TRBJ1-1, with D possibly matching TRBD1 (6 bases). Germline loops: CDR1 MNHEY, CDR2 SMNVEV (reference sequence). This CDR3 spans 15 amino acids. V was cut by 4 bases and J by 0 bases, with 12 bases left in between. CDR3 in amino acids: CASSSYRALNTEAFF. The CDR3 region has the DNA TGTGCCAGCAGTTCCTACAGGGCGCTGAACACTGAAGCTTTCTTT.

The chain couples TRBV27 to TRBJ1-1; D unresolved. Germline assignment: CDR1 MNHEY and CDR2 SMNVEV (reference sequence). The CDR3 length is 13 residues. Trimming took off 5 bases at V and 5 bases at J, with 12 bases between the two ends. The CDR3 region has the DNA TGTGCCAGCAGTCCGTTAACAAGAACTGAAGCTTTCTTT. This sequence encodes CASSPLTRTEAFF.

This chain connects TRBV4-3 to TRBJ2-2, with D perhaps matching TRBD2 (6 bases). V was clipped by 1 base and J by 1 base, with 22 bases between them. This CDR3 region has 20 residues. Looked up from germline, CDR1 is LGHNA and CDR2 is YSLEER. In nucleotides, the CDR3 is TGCGCCAGCAGCCAAGGATGGGGCGTCACGGGACTTATGAACACCGGGGAGCTGTTTTTT. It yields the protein CASSQGWGVTGLMNTGELFF.

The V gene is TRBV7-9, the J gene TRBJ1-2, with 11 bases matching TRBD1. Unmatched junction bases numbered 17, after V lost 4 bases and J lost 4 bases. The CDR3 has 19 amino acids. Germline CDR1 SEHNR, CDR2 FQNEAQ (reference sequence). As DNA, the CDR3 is TGTGCCAGCAGCTCCAGCTTGAAACAACGGACAGGGGGCGCCTATGGCTACACCTTC. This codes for CASSSSLKQRTGGAYGYTF.

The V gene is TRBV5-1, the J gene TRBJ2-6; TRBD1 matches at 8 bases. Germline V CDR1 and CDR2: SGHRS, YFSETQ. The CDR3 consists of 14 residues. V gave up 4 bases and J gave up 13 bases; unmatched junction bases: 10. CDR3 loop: CASSPTGDSPVLTF. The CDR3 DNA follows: TGCGCCAGCAGCCCGACAGGGGACAGCCCGGTCCTGACTTTC.

CDR3 sequence: CASSYSGQGSNQPQHF. CDR3 nucleotide sequence: TGTGCCAGCAGTTACTCGGGACAGGGAAGCAATCAGCCCCAGCATTTT. The chain carries TRBV6-5 and TRBJ1-5, with TRBD1 matching 9 bases. Germline V lookup: CDR1 MNHEY, CDR2 SVGAGI. CDR3 length: 16 amino acids. V was clipped by 0 bases and J by 1 base; unmatched bases: 1.

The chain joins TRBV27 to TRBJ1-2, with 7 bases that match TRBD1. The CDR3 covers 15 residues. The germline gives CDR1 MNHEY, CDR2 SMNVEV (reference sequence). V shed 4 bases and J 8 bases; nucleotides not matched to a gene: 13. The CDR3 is CASSSRQGIMQGYTF. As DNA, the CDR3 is TGTGCCAGCAGTTCGCGACAGGGAATTATGCAGGGCTACACCTTC.